This TCR beta chain was recovered during a study of control samples from healthy donors and cancer patients. Here immunoSEQ multiplex PCR was the method, and the copy in TCRdb shows in-frame clones only, minus some. Of fewer than 65,000 clones listed, 80% are singletons. The length of the CDR3 is 14 residues. CDR1 is KGHDR and CDR2 is SFDVKD in the germline V gene. The V end lost 8 bases, the J end lost 0 bases, and 10 bases lay between the germline ends. The sample comprised blood. This sequence joins TRBV24-1 and TRBJ2-1; D gene unclear. The receptor was derived from a man in his 70s in good health. CDR3 DNA sequence: TGTGCCACCATGGGAACTGGCTCCTACAATGAGCAGTTCTTC. Amino acid sequence: CATMGTGSYNEQFF.